This TCR beta chain was obtained from a study of T-cell reconstitution after alpha-beta-depleted transplantation in children (TCRdb year 2016). About the study as a whole: Using TCR repertoire profiling, the study followed T-cell immune reconstitution in a quantitative way in children after TCRalphabeta/CD19-depleted allogeneic hematopoietic cell transplantation.

Libraries were constructed by PCR. TCRdb shows the sequencer as Illumina HiSeq 2500. TCR library preparation used molecular barcoding, with unique molecular identifiers applied to normalize quantification of the TCRbeta repertoire. TCRdb reprocessed the public reads (quality trimming at Q25 with fastp, clone calling with MiXCR) and kept in-frame beta chains. Each record represents a unique CDR3 protein, reported with the most common genes and DNA among its rows. This sample holds hundreds of thousands of distinct CDR3 sequences; around 17% were observed only once. Together, the top ten hold 1.1% of the sample. The CDR3, cysteine through phenylalanine, is 14 amino acids long. Left in the record is the CDR3 DNA by itself, 42 bases read in frame from the first base. The germline V gene (reference sequence) yields SEHNR for CDR1 and FQNEAQ for CDR2. Trimming removed 5 bases from V and 5 bases from J; the gene matches leave 5 bases unexplained.

This clonotype showed up many times. Its antigen target is currently unknown. No base quality values were provided; no much bigger clone lies one nucleotide off. This material consisted of PBMCs from the stem cell graft donor, taken from the stem cell graft. The rearranged chain carries TRBV7-9 and TRBJ1-5; 8 bases in the middle match TRBD1. The origin of this receptor is a human donor who donated a stem cell graft to a child with acute myeloid leukemia. The sequenced DNA is TGTGCCAGCAGCCTAGGACAGGGAGATCAGCCCCAGCATTTT. Translated, it reads CASSLGQGDQPQHF.